These 7 T cell receptor beta chains share one sample of origin, sequenced in a study of CD8+ T cells in alopecia areata. The treatment is: oral pan-JAK inhibitor, 5-10 mg twice daily. cDNA reverse transcribed from extracted RNA served as the sequencing template. Data came from immunoSEQ multiplex PCR; TCRdb stores just in-frame clones and leaves some out. The table records under 300,000 clones, 60% of them present only once. The sequences come from CD4+ T cells sorted from blood, collected around week 54, from a patient treated with tofacitinib. These receptor sequences come from a human donor with alopecia areata.

This clone was seen a few times. This rearrangement joins TRBV15 to TRBJ2-5; 7 bases line up with TRBD2. CDR3 length: 14 amino acids. Looked up from germline, CDR1 is LNHNV and CDR2 is YYDKDF (reference sequence). Trimming at V came to 4 bases and at J to 1 base, leaving 3 bases not matched to a gene. CDR3 bases: TGTGCCACCAGCATTGGGGGGGGCCAAGAGACCCAGTACTTC. Its translation is CATSIGGGQETQYF.

CDR3 in amino acids: CASSDRGHVTEAFF. The CDR3 coding sequence is TGTGCCAGCAGCGACAGGGGGCACGTCACTGAAGCTTTCTTT. The chain carries TRBV9 and TRBJ1-1, with 9 bases that match TRBD1. Trimming at V came to 3 bases and at J to 4 bases, leaving 4 bases not matched to a gene. The CDR3 loop spans 14 amino acids. CDR1 SGDLS and CDR2 YYNGEE come from the germline V gene.

This clone was seen only a few times. The chain combines TRBV7-9 with TRBJ1-2, with 9 bases fitting TRBD1. J lost 6 bases, V lost 5 bases, and 10 bases had no gene match. The CDR3 length is 15 residues. Germline V gene data show CDR1 as SEHNR and CDR2 as FQNEAQ (reference sequence). The CDR3 is CASSQEDRGADGYTF. CDR3 sequence (DNA): TGTGCCAGCAGCCAAGAGGACAGGGGTGCCGATGGCTACACCTTC.

This clone was seen a handful of times. The chain recombines TRBV6-5 with TRBJ1-6; 9 bases are a match to TRBD1. The junction had 2 bases not matched to a gene; V was cut back by 5 bases and J by 3 bases. Germline lookup yields CDR1 MNHEY and CDR2 SVGAGI. The CDR3 is made up of 15 amino acids. Written as DNA, the CDR3 is TGTGCCAGCAGTGGGGACAGGGACTATAATTCACCCCTCCACTTT. This codes for CASSGDRDYNSPLHF.

This chain uses TRBV13 with TRBJ2-7; the D gene is possibly TRBD1 (6 bases). The germline V gene has CDR1 PRHDT and CDR2 FYEKMQ (reference sequence). V lost 6 bases, J lost 6 bases, and 18 bases lay in between. The CDR3 sequence is 14 residues long. For the CDR3, the DNA is TGTGCCAGCAGGAAACAGGGCTCCGCCCTCGAGCAGTACTTC. As protein: CASRKQGSALEQYF. The variable domain in full, completed from reference TRBV13 and TRBJ2-7, reads AAGVIQSPRHLIKEKRETATLKCYPIPRHDTVYWYQQGPGQDPQFLISFYEKMQSDKGSIPDRFSAQQFSDYHSELNMSSLELGDSALYFCASRKQGSALEQYFGPGTRLTVT.

As DNA, the CDR3 is TGCGCCAGCAGCCAAGGGGTGTGGAATCAGCCCCAGCATTTT. It encodes CASSQGVWNQPQHF. This chain uses TRBV4-1 with TRBJ1-5; D is undetermined. V lost 1 base and J lost 4, with 8 bases in between. CDR1 is MGHRA and CDR2 is YSYEKL in the germline V gene. The CDR3 covers 14 residues.

This chain uses TRBV29-1 with TRBJ1-1; tentatively, D is TRBD1 (6 bases). Germline V CDR1 and CDR2: SQVTM, ANQGSEA. Trimming left V 8 bases short and J 7 bases short, with 14 bases between. CDR3 size: 11 residues. The CDR3 bases are TGCAGCTTTCACCCAGGGGATGAAGCTTTCTTT. Protein product: CSFHPGDEAFF.